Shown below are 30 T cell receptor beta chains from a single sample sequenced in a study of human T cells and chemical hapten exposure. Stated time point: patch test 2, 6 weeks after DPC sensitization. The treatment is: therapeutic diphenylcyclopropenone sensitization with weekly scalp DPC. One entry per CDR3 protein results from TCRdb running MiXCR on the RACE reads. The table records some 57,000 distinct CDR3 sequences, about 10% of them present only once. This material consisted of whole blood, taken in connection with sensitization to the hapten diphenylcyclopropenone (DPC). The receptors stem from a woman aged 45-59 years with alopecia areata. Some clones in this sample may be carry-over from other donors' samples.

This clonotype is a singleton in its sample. The CDR3 coding sequence is TGTGCCAGCAGCTTAAGGATTTCGGGGGATACGCAGTATTTT. Protein product: CASSLRISGDTQYF. The rearrangement uses TRBV12-3 or TRBV12-4 and TRBJ2-3, with D possibly matching TRBD2 (5 bases). Trimming pared 6 bases from V and 6 bases from J, leaving 16 bases between. The CDR3 contains 14 residues.

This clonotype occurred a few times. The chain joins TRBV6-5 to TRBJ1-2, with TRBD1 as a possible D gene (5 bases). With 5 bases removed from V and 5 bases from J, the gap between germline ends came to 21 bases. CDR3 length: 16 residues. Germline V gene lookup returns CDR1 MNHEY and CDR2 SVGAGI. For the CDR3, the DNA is TGTGCCAGCAGTGCTCCTCGGGCCAGCGGGGGGTATGGCTACACCTTC. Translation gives CASSAPRASGGYGYTF.

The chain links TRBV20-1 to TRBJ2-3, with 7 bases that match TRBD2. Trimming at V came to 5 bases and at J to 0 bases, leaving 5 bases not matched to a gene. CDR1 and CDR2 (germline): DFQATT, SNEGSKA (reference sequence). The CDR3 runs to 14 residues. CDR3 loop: CSALAGGSTDTQYF. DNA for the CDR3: TGCAGTGCTTTAGCGGGTGGTAGCACAGATACGCAGTATTTT.

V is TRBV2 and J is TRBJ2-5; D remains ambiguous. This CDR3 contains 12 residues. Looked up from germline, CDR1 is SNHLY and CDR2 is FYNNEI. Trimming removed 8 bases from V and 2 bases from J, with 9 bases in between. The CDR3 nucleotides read TGTGCCAGCGGGATATCACAAGAGACCCAGTACTTC. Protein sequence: CASGISQETQYF. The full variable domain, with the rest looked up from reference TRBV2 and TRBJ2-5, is EPEVTQTPSHQVTQMGQEVILRCVPISNHLYFYWYRQILGQKVEFLVSFYNNEISEKSEIFDDQFSVERPDGSNFTLKIRSTKLEDSAMYFCASGISQETQYFGPGTRLLVL.

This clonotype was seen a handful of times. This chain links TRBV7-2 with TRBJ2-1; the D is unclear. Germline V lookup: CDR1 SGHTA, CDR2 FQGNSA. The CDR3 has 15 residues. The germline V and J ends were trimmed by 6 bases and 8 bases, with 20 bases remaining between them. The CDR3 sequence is CASRKEPGRLDEQFF. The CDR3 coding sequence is TGTGCCAGCAGAAAAGAGCCCGGGCGCTTGGATGAGCAGTTCTTC.

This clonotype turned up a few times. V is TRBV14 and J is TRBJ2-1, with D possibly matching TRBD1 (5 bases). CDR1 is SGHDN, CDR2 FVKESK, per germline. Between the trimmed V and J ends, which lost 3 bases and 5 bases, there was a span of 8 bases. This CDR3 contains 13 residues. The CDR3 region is CASSHRVNNEQFF. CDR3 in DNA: TGTGCCAGCAGCCACAGGGTTAACAATGAGCAGTTCTTC.

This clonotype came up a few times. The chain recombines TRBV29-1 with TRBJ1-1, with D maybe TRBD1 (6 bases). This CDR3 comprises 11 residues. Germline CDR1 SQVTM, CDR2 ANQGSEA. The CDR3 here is CGGQLNTEAFF. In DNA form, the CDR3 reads TGCGGAGGACAGTTGAACACTGAAGCTTTCTTT.

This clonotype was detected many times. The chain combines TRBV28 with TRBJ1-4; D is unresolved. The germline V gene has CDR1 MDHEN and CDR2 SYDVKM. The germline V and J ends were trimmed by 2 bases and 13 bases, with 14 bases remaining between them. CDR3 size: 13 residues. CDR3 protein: CASSLEFRLGLFF. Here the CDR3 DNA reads TGTGCCAGCAGTTTAGAGTTTCGGCTAGGACTGTTTTTT.

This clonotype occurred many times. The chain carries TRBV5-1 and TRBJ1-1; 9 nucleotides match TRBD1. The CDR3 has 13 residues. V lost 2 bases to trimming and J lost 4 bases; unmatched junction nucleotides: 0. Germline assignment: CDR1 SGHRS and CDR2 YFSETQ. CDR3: CASSLQGATEAFF. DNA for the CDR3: TGCGCCAGCAGCTTACAGGGGGCCACTGAAGCTTTCTTT.

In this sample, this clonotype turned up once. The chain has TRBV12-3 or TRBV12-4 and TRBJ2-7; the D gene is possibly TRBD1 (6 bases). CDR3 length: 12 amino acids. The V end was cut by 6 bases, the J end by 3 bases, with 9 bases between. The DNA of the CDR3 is TGTGCCAGCAGCTGGACAGTCTACGAGCAGTACTTC. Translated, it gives CASSWTVYEQYF.

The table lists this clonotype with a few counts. The CDR3 coding sequence is TGTGCCAGCAGTTTATCGGCGGGAGGAGCGGGAGCAATGGAGTTCTTC. This translates into CASSLSAGGAGAMEFF. The chain employs TRBV12-3 or TRBV12-4 and TRBJ2-1; TRBD2 matches at 8 bases. V lost 2 bases and J lost 14; bases outside the gene matches: 17. The CDR3 is made up of 16 amino acids.

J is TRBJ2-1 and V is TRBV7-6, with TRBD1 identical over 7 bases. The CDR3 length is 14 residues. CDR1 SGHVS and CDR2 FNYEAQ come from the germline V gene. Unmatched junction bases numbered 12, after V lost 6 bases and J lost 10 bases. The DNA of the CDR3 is TGTGCCAGCAGTAGTGCCACAGGGGTCGGGGAGCAGTTCTTC. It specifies CASSSATGVGEQFF.

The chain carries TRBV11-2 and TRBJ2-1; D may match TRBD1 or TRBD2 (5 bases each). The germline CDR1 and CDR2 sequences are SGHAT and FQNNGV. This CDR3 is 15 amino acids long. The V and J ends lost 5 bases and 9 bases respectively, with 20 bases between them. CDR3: CASSPRRLGVSEQFF. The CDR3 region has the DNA TGTGCCAGCAGCCCTCGGAGGCTAGGGGTTAGTGAGCAGTTCTTC.

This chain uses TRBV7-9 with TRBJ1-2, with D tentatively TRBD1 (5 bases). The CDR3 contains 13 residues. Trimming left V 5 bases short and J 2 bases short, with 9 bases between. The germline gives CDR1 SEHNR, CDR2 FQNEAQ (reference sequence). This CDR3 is CASSAGPNYGYTF. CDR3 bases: TGTGCCAGCAGCGCGGGACCAAACTATGGCTACACCTTC.

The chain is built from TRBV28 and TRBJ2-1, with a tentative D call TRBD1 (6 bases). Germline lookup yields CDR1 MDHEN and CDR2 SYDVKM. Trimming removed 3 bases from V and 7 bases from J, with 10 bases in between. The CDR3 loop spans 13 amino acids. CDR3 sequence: CASSFNRVNEQFF. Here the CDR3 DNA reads TGTGCCAGCAGTTTCAACAGGGTAAATGAGCAGTTCTTC.

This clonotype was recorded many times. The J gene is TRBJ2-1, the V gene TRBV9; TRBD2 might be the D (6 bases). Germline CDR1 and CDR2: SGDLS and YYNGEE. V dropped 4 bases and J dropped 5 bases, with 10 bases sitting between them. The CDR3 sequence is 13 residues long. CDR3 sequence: CASSTGTHNEQFF. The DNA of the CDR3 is TGTGCCAGCAGCACCGGGACTCACAATGAGCAGTTCTTC.

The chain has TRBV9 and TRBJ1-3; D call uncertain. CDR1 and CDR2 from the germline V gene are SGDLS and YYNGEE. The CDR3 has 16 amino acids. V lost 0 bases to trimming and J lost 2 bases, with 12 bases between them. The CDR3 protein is CASSVGPSSTGNTIYF. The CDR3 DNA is TGTGCCAGCAGCGTAGGTCCCAGCTCAACTGGAAACACCATATATTTT.

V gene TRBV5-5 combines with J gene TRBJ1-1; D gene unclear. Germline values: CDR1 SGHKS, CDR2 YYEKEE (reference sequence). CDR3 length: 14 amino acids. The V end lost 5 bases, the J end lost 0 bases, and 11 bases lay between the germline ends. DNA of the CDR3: TGTGCCAGCAGTCTCCGGATGGTGAACACTGAAGCTTTCTTT. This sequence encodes CASSLRMVNTEAFF.

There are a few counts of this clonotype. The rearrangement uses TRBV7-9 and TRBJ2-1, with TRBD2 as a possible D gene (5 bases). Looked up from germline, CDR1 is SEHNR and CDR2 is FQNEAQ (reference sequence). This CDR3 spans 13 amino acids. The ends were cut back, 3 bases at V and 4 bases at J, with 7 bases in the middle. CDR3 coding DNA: TGTGCCAGCAGCTTCCGGGAATACAATGAGCAGTTCTTC. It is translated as CASSFREYNEQFF.

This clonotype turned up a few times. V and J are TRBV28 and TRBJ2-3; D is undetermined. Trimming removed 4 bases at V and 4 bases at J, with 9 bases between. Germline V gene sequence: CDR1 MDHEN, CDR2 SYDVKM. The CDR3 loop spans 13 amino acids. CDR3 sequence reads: CASSSSLPDTQYF. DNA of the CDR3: TGTGCCAGCAGTTCCTCGCTCCCAGATACGCAGTATTTT.

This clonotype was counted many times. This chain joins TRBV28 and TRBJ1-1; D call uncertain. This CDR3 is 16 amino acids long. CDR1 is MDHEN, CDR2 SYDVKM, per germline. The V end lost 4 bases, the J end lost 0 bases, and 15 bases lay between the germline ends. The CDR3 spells CASSYSVGDMNTEAFF. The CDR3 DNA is TGTGCCAGCAGTTACAGCGTGGGCGATATGAACACTGAAGCTTTCTTT.

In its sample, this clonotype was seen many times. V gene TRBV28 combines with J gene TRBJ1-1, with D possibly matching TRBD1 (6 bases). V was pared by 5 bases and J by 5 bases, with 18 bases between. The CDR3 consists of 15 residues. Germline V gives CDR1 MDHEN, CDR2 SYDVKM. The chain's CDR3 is CASSPPQGLGTEAFF. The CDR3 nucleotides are TGTGCCAGCAGTCCACCACAGGGCTTGGGGACTGAAGCTTTCTTT. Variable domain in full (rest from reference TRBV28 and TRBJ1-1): DVKVTQSSRYLVKRTGEKVFLECVQDMDHENMFWYRQDPGLGLRLIYFSYDVKMKEKGDIPEGYSVSREKKERFSLILESASTNQTSMYLCASSPPQGLGTEAFFGQGTRLTVV.

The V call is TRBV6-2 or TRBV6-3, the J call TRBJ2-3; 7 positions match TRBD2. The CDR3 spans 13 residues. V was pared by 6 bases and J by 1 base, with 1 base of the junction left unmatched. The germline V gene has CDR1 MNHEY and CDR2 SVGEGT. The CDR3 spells CASSREGTDTQYF. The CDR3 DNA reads TGTGCCAGCAGCCGGGAGGGCACAGATACGCAGTATTTT.

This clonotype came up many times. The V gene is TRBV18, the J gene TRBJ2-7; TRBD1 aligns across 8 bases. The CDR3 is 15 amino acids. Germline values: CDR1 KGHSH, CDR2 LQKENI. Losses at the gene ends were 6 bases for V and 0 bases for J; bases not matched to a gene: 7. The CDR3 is CASSRGTGLSYEQYF. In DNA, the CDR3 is TGTGCCAGCTCCCGTGGGACAGGCCTCTCCTACGAGCAGTACTTC. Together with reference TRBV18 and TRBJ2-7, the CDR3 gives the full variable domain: NAGVMQNPRHLVRRRGQEARLRCSPMKGHSHVYWYRQLPEEGLKFMVYLQKENIIDESGMPKERFSAEFPKEGPSILRIQQVVRGDSAAYFCASSRGTGLSYEQYFGPGTRLTVT.

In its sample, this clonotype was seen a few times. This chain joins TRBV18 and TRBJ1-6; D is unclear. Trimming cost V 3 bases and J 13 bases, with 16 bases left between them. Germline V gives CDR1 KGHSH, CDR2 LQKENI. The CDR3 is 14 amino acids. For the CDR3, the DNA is TGTGCCAGCTCACCGGGAGGCAGCCGTGTTCCCCTCCACTTT. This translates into CASSPGGSRVPLHF.

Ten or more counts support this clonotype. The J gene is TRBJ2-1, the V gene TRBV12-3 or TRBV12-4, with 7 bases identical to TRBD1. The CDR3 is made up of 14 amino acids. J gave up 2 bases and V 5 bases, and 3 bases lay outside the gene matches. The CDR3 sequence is CASSAGQAYNEQFF. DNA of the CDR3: TGTGCCAGCAGTGCCGGACAGGCCTACAATGAGCAGTTCTTC.

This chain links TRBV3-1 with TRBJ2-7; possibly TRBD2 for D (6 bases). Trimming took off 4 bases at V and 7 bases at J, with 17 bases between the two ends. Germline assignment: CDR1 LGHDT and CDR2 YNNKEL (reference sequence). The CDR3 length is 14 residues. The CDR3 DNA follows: TGTGCCAGCAGCCGCTCATCCGGGAGACCTGAGCAGTACTTC. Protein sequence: CASSRSSGRPEQYF.

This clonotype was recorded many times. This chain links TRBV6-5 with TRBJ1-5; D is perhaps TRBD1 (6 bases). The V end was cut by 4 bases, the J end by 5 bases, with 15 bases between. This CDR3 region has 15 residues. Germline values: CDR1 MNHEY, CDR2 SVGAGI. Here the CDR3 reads CASSFGRGIDQPQHF. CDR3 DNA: TGTGCCAGCAGTTTTGGCAGGGGAATTGATCAGCCCCAGCATTTT.

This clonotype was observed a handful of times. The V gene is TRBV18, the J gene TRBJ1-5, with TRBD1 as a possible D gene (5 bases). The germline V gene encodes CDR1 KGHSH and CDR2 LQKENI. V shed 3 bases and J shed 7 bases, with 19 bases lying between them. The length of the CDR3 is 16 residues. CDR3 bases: TGTGCCAGCTCACCCACTCTACAGGTCGGAGGGCAGCCCCAGCATTTT. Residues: CASSPTLQVGGQPQHF. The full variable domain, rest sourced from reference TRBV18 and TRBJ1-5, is NAGVMQNPRHLVRRRGQEARLRCSPMKGHSHVYWYRQLPEEGLKFMVYLQKENIIDESGMPKERFSAEFPKEGPSILRIQQVVRGDSAAYFCASSPTLQVGGQPQHFGDGTRLSIL.

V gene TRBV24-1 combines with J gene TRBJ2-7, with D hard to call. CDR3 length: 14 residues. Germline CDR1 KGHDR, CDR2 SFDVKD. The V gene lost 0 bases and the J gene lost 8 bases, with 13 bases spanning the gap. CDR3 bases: TGTGCCACCAGTGATTTGTCAGAGACAAGGAAGCAGTACTTC. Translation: CATSDLSETRKQYF.